The 5 T cell receptor beta chains reported below all come from one sample, sequenced in a study of CD8+ T cells in alopecia areata. TCR sequencing used cDNA made by reverse transcription of extracted RNA. Clones were sequenced by immunoSEQ multiplex PCR, and TCRdb holds only the in-frame ones, with some missing. Altogether 200,000 to 250,000 clones are present, less than 65% being singletons, with the ten largest covering roughly 4.2%. This sample's treatment: oral pan-JAK inhibitor, 5-10 mg twice daily. Sequenced here: CD4+ T cells sorted from blood, sampled at week 4, from a patient treated with tofacitinib. All receptors come from a human donor with alopecia areata.

This clone turned up a few times. This rearrangement joins TRBV5-4 to TRBJ2-1, with D unclear. This CDR3 region has 16 residues. V was pared by 6 bases and J by 0 bases, with 16 bases between. Germline CDR1 SGHNT, CDR2 YYREEE (reference sequence). CDR3 sequence: CASTFGWDSSYNEQFF. The CDR3 DNA reads TGTGCCAGCACCTTTGGTTGGGATAGCTCCTACAATGAGCAGTTCTTC. Drawing the rest from reference TRBV5-4 and TRBJ2-1, the complete variable domain is ETGVTQSPTHLIKTRGQQVTLRCSSQSGHNTVSWYQQALGQGPQFIFQYYREEENGRGNFPPRFSGLQFPNYSSELNVNALELDDSALYLCASTFGWDSSYNEQFFGPGTRLTVL.

This clone was found a few times. The chain combines TRBV29-1 with TRBJ2-7, with D unresolved. The V gene's germline CDR1 is SQVTM and CDR2 ANQGSEA. The CDR3 extends over 12 amino acids. With 6 bases removed from V and 4 bases from J, the gap between germline ends came to 13 bases. CDR3 sequence: CSVGPERYEQYF. CDR3 DNA sequence: TGCAGCGTGGGTCCCGAGAGGTACGAGCAGTACTTC.

The rearrangement links TRBV7-9 to TRBJ1-6; D not resolved. This CDR3 has 16 residues. Germline V gene lookup returns CDR1 SEHNR and CDR2 FQNEAQ (reference sequence). The V end was cut by 4 bases, the J end by 7 bases, with 17 bases between. CDR3 sequence: CASSSLAGTPNSPLHF. DNA of the CDR3: TGTGCCAGCAGCTCATTGGCGGGAACTCCCAATTCACCCCTCCACTTT.

This clone was seen just once. The chain carries TRBV25-1 and TRBJ1-1, with 7 bases identical to TRBD1. This CDR3 comprises 13 residues. V shed 3 bases and J 4 bases; nucleotides not matched to a gene: 2. Per the germline V gene, CDR1 is MGHDK and CDR2 is SYGVNS. This CDR3 is CASSETGPTEAFF. The CDR3 DNA sequence: TGTGCCAGCAGTGAGACAGGGCCCACTGAAGCTTTCTTT.

J is TRBJ2-5 and V is TRBV18; D call uncertain. The CDR3 length is 12 residues. Germline CDR1 reads KGHSH; CDR2 reads LQKENI. Trimming left V 3 bases short and J 5 bases short, with 7 bases between. The CDR3 loop reads CASSPGMETQYF. The CDR3 DNA reads TGTGCCAGCTCACCTGGAATGGAGACCCAGTACTTC.